This T cell receptor beta chain is drawn from a study of T cell responses to AZD1222 COVID-19 vaccine. Study-level findings and limits: Among AZD1222 vaccinees, only five or six were seropositive at baseline. Mapped onto spike, vaccine-associated CD4 TCRs spanned it and were dominant at 160-218 and 743-854. After the peak T cell response, and only then, were repertoires sampled.

The CDR3 is 15 amino acids. Germline CDR1 is SGHRS and CDR2 is YFSETQ. Trimming left V 2 bases short and J 4 bases short, with 13 bases between. Concerning this clone itself: What it binds is unknown.

Pooling was applied to second doses at about 4 or about 12 weeks. Generated by immunoSEQ multiplex PCR, the TCRdb table keeps only in-frame clones and is missing some. Of 150,000 to 200,000 clones listed, almost 90% were seen once; the top ten hold 11%. The clonotype was recovered from an adult who received the AZD1222 COVID-19 vaccine. Sequences were derived from peripheral blood, sampled 28 days after the second AZD1222 dose. J is TRBJ2-1 and V is TRBV5-1, with D possibly TRBD1 on 5 matching bases. The chain's CDR3 is CASSLGSGAYNEQFF. The CDR3 bases are TGCGCCAGCAGCTTAGGCAGTGGGGCATACAATGAGCAGTTCTTC.